The 9 T cell receptor beta chains below all came from one sample that was sequenced in a study of identical twins. One entry per CDR3 protein, called by TCRdb with MiXCR from the 5' RACE reads. The sample shows some 500,000 distinct CDR3 sequences, 9.6% of them seen only once. The same data also contributed to another study, on yellow fever vaccine responses in identical twins.

The sequenced sample was PBMCs. The receptors derive from a woman under 30 in good health.

The sample holds a few counts of this clonotype. V and J are TRBV7-2 and TRBJ1-1; unclear D gene. The CDR3 covers 12 residues. The ends were cut back, 4 bases at V and 4 bases at J, with 7 bases in the middle. Germline loops: CDR1 SGHTA, CDR2 FQGNSA. DNA for the CDR3: TGTGCCAGCAGCTACGGGTCCACTGAAGCTTTCTTT. Protein: CASSYGSTEAFF.

Only a few counts were recorded for this clonotype. V gene TRBV14 combines with J gene TRBJ1-6, with TRBD1 matching 8 bases. The CDR3 sequence is 15 residues long. Germline-derived CDR1 and CDR2 are SGHDN and FVKESK. The trim removed 1 base at V and 5 bases at J, leaving 1 base unmatched. The CDR3 is CASSQATGDNSPLHF. DNA for the CDR3: TGTGCCAGCAGCCAAGCGACAGGGGATAATTCACCCCTCCACTTT.

V gene TRBV6-2 or TRBV6-3 combines with J gene TRBJ2-1; 9 bases line up with TRBD2. CDR3 length equals 13 residues. V gave up 5 bases and J gave up 16 bases; unmatched junction bases: 12. Germline CDR1 and CDR2: MNHEY and SVGEGT. For the CDR3, the DNA is TGTGCCAGCAGTGGGGAGGGACTAGCATTATTTTTCTTC. Translated: CASSGEGLALFFF.

CDR3: CASSHGLAGGEYQETQYF. DNA of the CDR3: TGTGCCAGCAGCCACGGACTAGCGGGGGGCGAGTACCAAGAGACCCAGTACTTC. The chain uses TRBV3-1 and TRBJ2-5; TRBD2 matches 14 bases. With 3 bases clipped from V and 0 bases from J, the junction kept 6 bases outside the gene matches. Germline V gene data show CDR1 as LGHDT and CDR2 as YNNKEL (reference sequence). This CDR3 comprises 18 residues.

This clonotype was counted many times. The chain couples TRBV7-9 to TRBJ2-5; 7 positions agree with TRBD1. Per germline, CDR1 SEHNR and CDR2 FQNEAQ (reference sequence). Trimming cost V 4 bases and J 4 bases; bases outside gene matches: 3. CDR3 length: 13 amino acids. The CDR3 nucleotides read TGTGCCAGCAGCTCTCGACAGGGAGAGACCCAGTACTTC. It is translated as CASSSRQGETQYF.

The chain's CDR3 is CSANPGLAGDTQYF. Written as DNA, the CDR3 is TGCAGTGCCAATCCGGGACTAGCGGGAGATACGCAGTATTTT. The rearrangement links TRBV20-1 to TRBJ2-3; 12 bases map to TRBD2. The length of the CDR3 is 14 residues. Trimming removed 6 bases from V and 5 bases from J; junction bases left unmatched: 6. Germline values: CDR1 DFQATT, CDR2 SNEGSKA (reference sequence).

V and J are TRBV7-9 and TRBJ2-5; D is perhaps TRBD2 (6 bases). The germline CDR1 and CDR2 sequences are SEHNR and FQNEAQ (reference sequence). CDR3 length equals 15 residues. V dropped 1 base and J dropped 5 bases, with 14 bases sitting between them. The CDR3 sequence is CASSLGEVLWETQYF. The CDR3 DNA reads TGTGCCAGCAGCTTAGGGGAGGTGTTGTGGGAGACCCAGTACTTC.

This chain connects TRBV23-1 to TRBJ2-4; D gene uncertain. TRBV23-1 is recorded as an ORF, its role being uncertain. The CDR3 length is 18 residues. The V gene lost 1 base and the J gene lost 2 bases, with 18 bases spanning the gap. CDR3 DNA: TGCGCCAGCAGTCAATGGGGTGCAGTGGTTAAAACCAAAAACATTCAGTACTTC. This codes for CASSQWGAVVKTKNIQYF.

This clonotype has a count of ten or more. The chain combines TRBV6-6 with TRBJ2-7; TRBD1 matches at 7 bases. This CDR3 comprises 11 residues. Germline V gene data show CDR1 as MNHNY and CDR2 as SVGAGI (reference sequence). V dropped 7 bases and J dropped 6; count of bases not matched to a gene: 3. The CDR3 sequence is CASISGGEQYF. The DNA for the CDR3 is TGTGCCAGCATCTCAGGGGGCGAGCAGTACTTC.